The next 15 T cell receptor beta chains were all read from a single sample in a study of a mutant IDH1 vaccine in newly diagnosed glioma. Time point given: baseline, week 1 (first vaccination visit). Specified treatment: pre-vaccination baseline after standard-of-care therapy. TCRdb keeps only in-frame clones here, not all; method: immunoSEQ multiplex PCR. The repertoire holds about 88,000 clones, with over 75% as singletons. The sequencing here drew on PBMCs, taken from a glioma patient treated with radiotherapy, temozolomide or both. All receptors derive from a man aged 35-49 years with glioma. Some clones in this sample may be carry-over from other donors' samples.

The CDR3 sequence is CASGRDRGTEAFF. CDR3 coding DNA: TGTGCCAGCGGACGGGACAGGGGAACTGAAGCTTTCTTT. The chain uses TRBV25-1 and TRBJ1-1, with 10 bases lining up with TRBD1. The CDR3 extends over 13 amino acids. The trim removed 8 bases at V and 5 bases at J, leaving 5 bases unmatched. Looked up from germline, CDR1 is MGHDK and CDR2 is SYGVNS.

J is TRBJ2-7 and V is TRBV29-1; D unresolved. The CDR3 has 12 amino acids. CDR1 is SQVTM and CDR2 is ANQGSEA in the germline V gene. V shed 8 bases and J shed 1 base, with 12 bases lying between them. CDR3 amino acids: CSHSDGSYEQYF. The CDR3 DNA sequence: TGCAGCCATTCGGATGGGTCCTACGAGCAGTACTTC.

This chain uses TRBV7-9 with TRBJ1-1, with D possibly TRBD1 on 5 matching bases. The germline V and J ends were trimmed by 1 base and 7 bases, with 10 bases remaining between them. The CDR3 length is 13 residues. The V gene's germline CDR1 is SEHNR and CDR2 FQNEAQ (reference sequence). The CDR3 loop reads CASSLGGAVEAFF. CDR3 coding DNA: TGTGCCAGCAGCTTAGGAGGGGCAGTTGAAGCTTTCTTT. The whole variable domain, filled in from reference TRBV7-9 and TRBJ1-1, reads DTGVSQNPRHKITKRGQNVTFRCDPISEHNRLYWYRQTLGQGPEFLTYFQNEAQLEKSRLLSDRFSAERPKGSFSTLEIQRTEQGDSAMYLCASSLGGAVEAFFGQGTRLTVV.

Here the CDR3 reads CASSLGTGTVETQYF. CDR3 nucleotides: TGTGCCAGCAGCTTAGGGACAGGGACTGTAGAGACCCAGTACTTC. V gene TRBV7-2 combines with J gene TRBJ2-5; 8 nucleotides align to TRBD1. V dropped 1 base and J dropped 4; count of bases not matched to a gene: 5. In germline, CDR1 is SGHTA, CDR2 FQGNSA. The CDR3 runs 15 residues. Full variable domain (outside the CDR3, taken from reference TRBV7-2 and TRBJ2-5): GAGVSQSPSNKVTEKGKDVELRCDPISGHTALYWYRQSLGQGLEFLIYFQGNSAPDKSGLPSDRFSAERTGGSVSTLTIQRTQQEDSAVYLCASSLGTGTVETQYFGPGTRLLVL.

This clone has a single count. The CDR3 is CAISELRYWETQYF. DNA of the CDR3: TGTGCCATCAGTGAATTGAGGTATTGGGAGACCCAGTACTTC. This chain uses TRBV10-3 with TRBJ2-5; D is ambiguous. The germline V gene has CDR1 ENHRY and CDR2 SYGVKD. The CDR3 has 14 residues. Trimming took 3 bases from V and 5 from J, leaving 13 bases between them.

This clone showed up just once. DNA for the CDR3: TGCGCCAGCAGTCCTACCCGGGACAGGGACTACGAGCAGTACTTC. Its protein product is CASSPTRDRDYEQYF. The V gene is TRBV4-1, the J gene TRBJ2-7; 9 bases are shared with TRBD1. The CDR3 extends over 15 amino acids. Trimming cost V 6 bases and J 3 bases; bases outside gene matches: 9. The germline V gene encodes CDR1 MGHRA and CDR2 YSYEKL.

The chain has TRBV6-1 and TRBJ1-5; 7 positions agree with TRBD1. The CDR3 sequence is 13 residues long. The germline gives CDR1 MNHNS, CDR2 SASEGT. The J segment lost 5 bases and the V segment lost 7 bases, leaving 5 bases of the junction unmatched. The CDR3 reads CASTSDRYQPQHF. CDR3 DNA: TGTGCCAGCACTTCGGACAGGTATCAGCCCCAGCATTTT.

CDR3 amino acids: CASRADRGGNQPQHF. The CDR3 bases are TGTGCCAGCAGAGCGGACCGGGGCGGCAATCAGCCCCAGCATTTT. The chain couples TRBV6-5 to TRBJ1-5, with D possibly TRBD1 on 5 matching bases. The CDR3 runs 15 residues. Germline V CDR1 and CDR2: MNHEY, SVGAGI. The V gene lost 6 bases and the J gene lost 2 bases, with 14 bases spanning the gap.

The chain employs TRBV30 and TRBJ1-1, with D perhaps TRBD1 (6 bases). CDR1 is GTSNPN and CDR2 is SVGIG in the germline V gene (reference sequence). The V gene lost 3 bases and the J gene lost 11 bases, with 16 bases spanning the gap. The CDR3 runs 12 residues. DNA for the CDR3: TGTGCCTGGAGAACCAGGCAGGGGCTTGCTTTCTTT. Translating it yields CAWRTRQGLAFF.

V and J are TRBV7-9 and TRBJ1-1; D not resolved. V lost 5 bases and J 0 bases, leaving 13 bases between the germline ends. Germline CDR1 SEHNR, CDR2 FQNEAQ (reference sequence). CDR3 size: 15 residues. The CDR3 here is CASSPRTGLNTEAFF. The CDR3, as DNA: TGTGCCAGCAGCCCACGGACGGGGTTGAACACTGAAGCTTTCTTT.

In this sample, this clone turned up once. The genes are TRBV15 and TRBJ1-5; D is uncertain. V was cut by 1 base and J by 7 bases, with 14 bases left in between. The CDR3 loop spans 15 amino acids. Germline V gives CDR1 LNHNV, CDR2 YYDKDF (reference sequence). CDR3: CATSRVEDLGQPQHF. The CDR3 DNA is TGTGCCACCAGCAGAGTGGAGGACCTCGGGCAGCCCCAGCATTTT.

J is TRBJ1-2 and V is TRBV30, with 7 bases lining up with TRBD1. The CDR3 totals 12 residues. The junction had 6 bases not matched to a gene; V was cut back by 4 bases and J by 7 bases. Per germline, CDR1 GTSNPN and CDR2 SVGIG (reference sequence). The CDR3 nucleotides are TGTGCCTGGACCTCAGGGGGGCCTGGCTACACCTTC. Protein: CAWTSGGPGYTF.

The rearrangement joins TRBV10-3 to TRBJ2-1; TRBD2 agrees at 9 bases. The germline V gene has CDR1 ENHRY and CDR2 SYGVKD. Unmatched junction bases numbered 8, after V lost 4 bases and J lost 4 bases. The CDR3 is made up of 16 amino acids. CDR3 nucleotide sequence: TGTGCCATCAGTGCGGCTAGCGGGGCCCTTTACAATGAGCAGTTCTTC. Translated: CAISAASGALYNEQFF.

CDR3 residues: CASSQGSPGQYF. In DNA, the CDR3 is TGTGCCAGCAGCCAAGGTTCCCCTGGGCAGTACTTC. The chain combines TRBV16 with TRBJ2-7; D unclear. The CDR3 totals 12 residues. Germline CDR1 reads KGHSY; CDR2 reads FQNENV. With 2 bases removed from V and 9 bases from J, the gap between germline ends came to 11 bases.

The chain links TRBV21-1 to TRBJ1-1. TRBV21-1 is a pseudogene segment. The CDR3 length is 14 residues. The chain's CDR3 is CASVVGPMNTEAFF. CDR3 DNA sequence: TGTGCCAGCGTCGTAGGACCCATGAACACTGAAGCTTTCTTT.